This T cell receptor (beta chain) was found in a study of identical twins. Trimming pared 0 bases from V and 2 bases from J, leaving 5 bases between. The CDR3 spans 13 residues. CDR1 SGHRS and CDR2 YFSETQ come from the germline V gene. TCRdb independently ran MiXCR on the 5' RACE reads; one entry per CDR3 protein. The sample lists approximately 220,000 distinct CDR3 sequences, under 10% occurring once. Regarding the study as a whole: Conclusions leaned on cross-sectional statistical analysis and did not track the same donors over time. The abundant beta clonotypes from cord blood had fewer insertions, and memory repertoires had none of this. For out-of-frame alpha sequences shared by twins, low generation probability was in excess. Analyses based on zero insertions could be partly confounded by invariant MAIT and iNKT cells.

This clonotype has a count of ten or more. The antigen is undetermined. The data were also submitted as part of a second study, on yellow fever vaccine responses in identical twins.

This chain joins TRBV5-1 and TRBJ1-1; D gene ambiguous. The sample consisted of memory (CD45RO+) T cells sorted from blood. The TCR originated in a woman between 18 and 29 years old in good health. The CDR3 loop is CASSLGLNTEAFF. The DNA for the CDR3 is TGCGCCAGCAGCTTGGGCCTAAACACTGAAGCTTTCTTT.